This T cell receptor beta chain was retrieved from a study of blood T cells in healthy people across ages. Alongside a J-beta primer mix, a sample-barcoded 5' primer served in a second PCR lasting about 7 to 12 cycles. Each CDR3 protein gets one entry after TCRdb re-called the 5' RACE reads with MiXCR. The table records 800,000 to 1,300,000 distinct CDR3 sequences, 20% to 25% of them present only once. Germline values: CDR1 SEHNR, CDR2 FQNEAQ (reference sequence). The V end lost 4 bases, the J end lost 4 bases, and 11 bases lay between the germline ends. CDR3 length equals 15 residues. The data were also submitted as part of a second study, on T cells of mothers and their children.

The chain combines TRBV7-9 with TRBJ2-6; no firm D call. The clonotype comes from a girl aged 2-10 years in good health. Sequenced sample: blood. The CDR3 sequence: CASSYLNSGANVLTF. As DNA, the CDR3 is TGTGCCAGCAGCTATCTGAATTCAGGGGCCAACGTCCTGACTTTC.